The clone carrying this TCR beta chain was seen more than once but under ten times. The antigen is unknown. This entry belongs to a study of cytomegalovirus exposure and HLA in healthy donors. Study conclusions and caveats: In a later analysis, HLA-associated beta chains showed higher expansion and lower generation probabilities than comparable chains. Associated with cytomegalovirus, according to the listing, were 150 to 200 TCR beta chains.

The germline V gene has CDR1 LGHNA and CDR2 YSLEER. Trimming took 0 bases from V and 8 from J, leaving 11 bases between them. The CDR3 sequence is 14 residues long. This donor's CMV serostatus went unrecorded. The PCR had 60 Vbeta and 13 Jbeta primers. Profiled with immunoSEQ multiplex PCR; TCRdb holds only in-frame clones, not every one. The table lists some 42,000 clones, roughly 47% of them singletons, with over 10% in the top ten. Sequenced sample: PBMCs. The chain links TRBV4-3 to TRBJ1-5; the D gene is possibly TRBD1 (5 bases). The clonotype was recovered from a human donor in good health. CDR3 sequence (DNA): TGCGCCAGCAGCCAAGACCCCCGGGGGAAGCCCCAGCATTTT. Translation: CASSQDPRGKPQHF.